This section outlines one TCR beta chain sequence together with its context. This entry belongs to a study of shared clonotypes between healthy human individuals. Selected positively for CCR7 and CD45RO-negative, naive CD8 cells excluded terminally differentiated effector memory CD45RA+ cells. Germline V gene sequence: CDR1 SEHNR, CDR2 FQNEAQ (reference sequence). The J segment lost 6 bases and the V segment lost 3 bases, leaving 7 bases of the junction unmatched. The CDR3 extends over 16 amino acids. Sequencing was performed with immunoSEQ multiplex PCR; in TCRdb, only in-frame clones are kept and a portion is missing. The sample includes about 2 million clones, roughly 94% of them seen just once.

The material sequenced was naive CD8+ T cells sorted from blood. The V call is TRBV7-9, the J call TRBJ2-3; 12 nucleotides match TRBD2. The sequence came from a man aged 18 to 35 in good health. CDR3 in amino acids: CASSFRLAGVSDTQYF. The CDR3 nucleotides are TGTGCCAGCAGCTTCCGACTAGCGGGAGTCTCGGATACGCAGTATTTT.